This is a list of T cell receptor beta chains from one sample in a study of PD-L1 blockade in urothelial cancer. Libraries were prepared by immunoSEQ multiplex PCR; TCRdb keeps only in-frame clonotypes and omits some of them. Seen here are about 120,000 clones, about 89% observed once, and the top ten hold around 1.7%. This specimen was PBMCs, taken around atezolizumab (anti-PD-L1) treatment. The receptors derive from a man in his 60s with urothelial cancer. Both conserved end residues are part of each CDR3. D genes are given only for firm matches. Only part of the rows carry a size: once, few, many, or a class if the clone is expanded.

NA | TRBJ2-6 | TRBV18 | TRBD1 | TGTGCCAGCTCACCGGACGGGGACAGGGTCTCTGGGGCCAACGTCCTGACTTTC | CASSPDGDRVSGANVLTF
NA | TRBJ2-4 | TRBV28 | NA | TGTGCCAGCAGTCCCTCGGTGGGCGGGTTCAAAAACATTCAGTACTTC | CASSPSVGGFKNIQYF
NA | TRBJ2-7 | TRBV5-1 | TRBD2 | TGCGCCAGCAGCTCCGGACTAGCGGGGTCCTACGAGCAGTACTTC | CASSSGLAGSYEQYF
once | TRBJ1-5 | TRBV6-5 | NA | TGTGCCAGCAGCCTAGGCGGGGGGGTCGATCAGCCCCAGCATTTT | CASSLGGGVDQPQHF
once | TRBJ1-1 | TRBV19 | NA | TGTGCCAGTAGTCCTCGCCAGGTGAACACTGAAGCTTTCTTT | CASSPRQVNTEAFF
NA | TRBJ2-7 | TRBV7-9 | NA | TGTGCCAGCAGCTTAGACCGGGACACCTTCTCCTACGAGCAGTACTTC | CASSLDRDTFSYEQYF
NA | TRBJ2-7 | TRBV5-1 | NA | TGCGCCAGCAGCGAGGACTGGTCCTACGAGCAGTACTTC | CASSEDWSYEQYF
NA | TRBJ1-1 | TRBV7-2 | NA | TGTGCCAGCAGCTTAAGGGGGACTGAAGCTTTCTTT | CASSLRGTEAFF
NA | TRBJ2-3 | TRBV30 | NA | TGTGCCTGGAGTGTTCAGGGCACAGATACGCAGTATTTT | CAWSVQGTDTQYF
NA | TRBJ1-6 | TRBV7-6 | NA | TGTGCCAGCAGCTCCTACAGCTCACCCCTCCACTTT | CASSSYSSPLHF
NA | TRBJ2-6 | TRBV9 | NA | TGTGCCAGCAGTTCTAGGGGCAACGGGGCCAACGTCCTGACTTTC | CASSSRGNGANVLTF
NA | TRBJ2-3 | TRBV6-5 | TRBD1 | TGTGCCAGCAGTTACTCGGGACAGCTTACAGATACGCAGTATTTT | CASSYSGQLTDTQYF
NA | TRBJ1-1 | TRBV18 | NA | TGTGCCAGCTCACCAATCTTTGGGACACAGAACACTGAAGCTTTCTTT | CASSPIFGTQNTEAFF
NA | TRBJ2-1 | TRBV5-1 | TRBD2 | TGCGCCAGCAGCTTTAGCGGGGGGGGAGAGCAGTTCTTC | CASSFSGGGEQFF
NA | TRBJ2-7 | TRBV28 | NA | TGTGCCAGCAGCAGTAGCTCCTTGGAGCAGTACTTC | CASSSSSLEQYF
NA | TRBJ1-5 | TRBV25-1 | NA | TGTGCCAGCAGTGACCACAGTACGGGCAATCAGCCCCAGCATTTT | CASSDHSTGNQPQHF